This T cell receptor (beta chain) is from a study of regulatory T cells in long-lasting Graves disease. As regards this clonotype: Its antigen is unidentified.

The time point was: persistent/refractory GD, antithyroid drugs over 5 years with positive TRAb. Extracted RNA from PBMCs served as the source of the TCR library. Graves' disease diagnosis followed American Thyroid Association guidelines. Staff took approximately 10 milliliters of peripheral blood and put it into EDTA tubes. V was pared by 2 bases and J by 8 bases, with 20 bases between. This CDR3 comprises 15 residues. CDR1 is SQVTM and CDR2 is ANQGSEA in the germline V gene. Investigators prepared the TCR beta libraries by applying iRepertoire HTBI primers and Arm-PCR of CDR3 regions. TCRdb re-analysed the multiplex PCR reads in MiXCR, keeping a single row per CDR3 protein. The sample has about 470,000 distinct CDR3 sequences; roughly 20% are singletons. Study results and limitations: For persistent Graves' patients, TCR diversity was lower than for newly diagnosed ones. Favoring TRBV28, TRBJ1-2 and TRBJ2-5 was a feature seen in persistent disease.

This specimen consisted of peripheral blood mononuclear cells (PBMCs), obtained when the disease was refractory, from a patient treated with antithyroid drugs. V usage is TRBV29-1 and J usage is TRBJ2-3; D may be TRBD1 or TRBD2 (5 bases each). The TCR comes from a female donor with Graves disease. CDR3 nucleotides: TGCAGCGTTGAATTGGGGGTGGAATGGGTTCGTACGCAGTATTTT. As protein: CSVELGVEWVRTQYF.